This TCR beta chain stems from a study of human T cells and chemical hapten exposure. With respect to this clonotype: What it binds is unknown.

Time point noted: patch test 2, 6 weeks after DPC sensitization. Specified treatment: therapeutic diphenylcyclopropenone sensitization with weekly scalp DPC. The CDR3 length is 14 residues. The germline CDR1 and CDR2 sequences are SGHKS and YYEKEE (reference sequence). V was shortened by 3 bases and J by 4 bases, with 14 bases between the two germline ends. Study-wide findings and caveats: TCRs above 1 in 1000 frequency did not change with DPC sensitization.

Individual cDNA molecules (in the library) carried attached unique molecular identifiers. TCRdb re-called the RACE reads through MiXCR, storing one row per CDR3 protein. The sample lists 80,000 to 95,000 distinct CDR3 sequences; about 11% were seen once. Specimen: whole blood, collected in connection with sensitization to the hapten diphenylcyclopropenone (DPC). The genes are TRBV5-5 and TRBJ2-7; TRBD1 might be the D (5 bases). This sequence was found in a man aged 40-49 years with alopecia areata. Some clones in this sample may be carry-over from other donors' samples. The CDR3 nucleotides read TGTGCCAGCAGCTATACAACCAGGGCGTACGAGCAGTACTTC. The encoded protein is CASSYTTRAYEQYF.